A single TCR beta chain is shown here with its context. Its antigen is as yet unknown. The sample is drawn from a study of cytomegalovirus exposure and HLA in healthy donors. Study-wide points: There were several of the most significant clusters that appeared linked to common viral pathogens in a later analysis.

With 60 Vbeta and 13 Jbeta primers, the PCR was carried out. Using immunoSEQ multiplex PCR, the repertoire was profiled, and TCRdb retains in-frame clones only, with some absent. The profile covers fewer than 250,000 clones, with over 80% appearing a single time and under 0.85% taken by the ten largest. Germline V gives CDR1 GTSNPN, CDR2 SVGIG (reference sequence). CDR3 length: 14 amino acids. Trimming left V 1 base short and J 7 bases short, with 14 bases between. Sequenced: PBMCs. V usage is TRBV30 and J usage is TRBJ1-5; D is uncertain. The source of this sequence is a boy aged 2 to 10 in good health and CMV-seronegative. The CDR3 protein is CAWSASTGGQPQHF. The CDR3 DNA reads TGTGCCTGGAGTGCCAGCACGGGAGGACAGCCCCAGCATTTT.